Presented here are 16 T cell receptor beta chains from one specimen sequenced in a study of T cell responses to AZD1222 COVID-19 vaccine. Data came from immunoSEQ multiplex PCR; TCRdb stores just in-frame clones and leaves some out. The sample carries under 150,000 clones, 70% to 90% recorded once. The sequences come from peripheral blood, collected on day 0 of AZD1222 vaccination. These receptor sequences come from an adult in good health.

The count of this clone is one. V usage is TRBV30 and J usage is TRBJ1-6; D is possibly TRBD1 (5 bases). The CDR3 is made up of 18 amino acids. Trimming removed 1 base at V and 0 bases at J, with 16 bases between. CDR1 and CDR2 (germline): GTSNPN, SVGIG (reference sequence). CDR3 DNA sequence: TGTGCCTGGAGTGCTACAGGACCCTTCAGCTCCTATAATTCACCCCTCCACTTT. Translation: CAWSATGPFSSYNSPLHF.

The chain couples TRBV19 to TRBJ2-1, with 15 bases lining up with TRBD2. Germline-derived CDR1 and CDR2 are LNHDA and SQIVND (reference sequence). There are 17 residues in the CDR3. V shed 4 bases, J shed 5 bases, and the junction held 6 bases outside the gene matches. CDR3 in DNA: TGTGCCAGTAGTACCTGGACTAGCGGGAGGGGCCACAATGAGCAGTTCTTC. Translation gives CASSTWTSGRGHNEQFF.

The chain links TRBV5-6 to TRBJ1-3; D not certain. V dropped 1 base and J dropped 0 bases, with 8 bases sitting between them. Germline values: CDR1 SGHDT, CDR2 YYEEEE. The length of the CDR3 is 15 residues. This CDR3 reads CASSLTVSSGNTIYF. Written as DNA, the CDR3 is TGTGCCAGCAGCTTGACAGTCAGCTCTGGAAACACCATATATTTT.

The chain recombines TRBV11-1 with TRBJ2-7; TRBD2 might be the D (7 bases). V dropped 6 bases and J dropped 5 bases, with 20 bases sitting between them. The CDR3 has 15 amino acids. Looked up from germline, CDR1 is SGHAT and CDR2 is FQDESV (reference sequence). The CDR3, as DNA: TGTGCCAGCAGAAGGGGGGGCAGGGACTGGAACGAGCAGTACTTC. Translated: CASRRGGRDWNEQYF. Combining the CDR3 with reference TRBV11-1 and TRBJ2-7 gives the whole variable domain EAEVAQSPRYKITEKSQAVAFWCDPISGHATLYWYRQILGQGPELLVQFQDESVVDDSQLPKDRFSAERLKGVDSTLKIQPAELGDSAMYLCASRRGGRDWNEQYFGPGTRLTVT.

With respect to this clone: This specimen includes other DNA sequences encoding the same CDR3. The V and J genes are TRBV28 and TRBJ1-1; D is unresolved. Per germline, CDR1 MDHEN and CDR2 SYDVKM. This CDR3 spans 14 amino acids. Trimming removed 2 bases from V and 1 base from J, with 8 bases in between. CDR3 amino acids: CASSLEWGNTEAFF. CDR3 sequence (DNA): TGTGCCAGCAGTTTAGAGTGGGGGAACACTGAAGCTTTCTTT.

The rearrangement uses TRBV18 and TRBJ2-3; TRBD2 matches 9 bases. Germline CDR1 reads KGHSH; CDR2 reads LQKENI. The CDR3 has 16 residues. Germline trimming cut 3 bases from V and 2 bases from J; bases unmatched to any gene: 6. The CDR3 nucleotides read TGTGCCAGCTCACCCTTAGCGGGAGCGACCACAGATACGCAGTATTTT. It is translated as CASSPLAGATTDTQYF.

This sequence joins TRBV11-2 and TRBJ1-1; D is unresolved. Germline V gene data show CDR1 as SGHAT and CDR2 as FQNNGV. This CDR3 has 15 amino acids. V dropped 3 bases and J dropped 1 base, with 12 bases sitting between them. The CDR3 protein is CASSFGSRPNTEAFF. As DNA, the CDR3 is TGTGCCAGCAGCTTTGGAAGCCGACCGAACACTGAAGCTTTCTTT.

The chain combines TRBV29-1 with TRBJ2-2; the match to TRBD2 covers 7 bases. Germline assignment: CDR1 SQVTM and CDR2 ANQGSEA. The ends lost 4 bases at V and 4 bases at J; junction bases unmatched: 3. The CDR3 is 13 amino acids. CDR3 DNA sequence: TGCAGCGTTGGCAGGGAGGGCACCGGGGAGCTGTTTTTT. It encodes CSVGREGTGELFF.

This clone was seen once. This rearrangement joins TRBV25-1 to TRBJ2-7; 7 bases match TRBD2. Trimming removed 2 bases from V and 6 bases from J; junction bases left unmatched: 1. This CDR3 region has 12 residues. The germline gives CDR1 MGHDK, CDR2 SYGVNS. DNA for the CDR3: TGTGCCAGCAGTGAAACGGGAGGCGAGCAGTACTTC. Amino acid sequence: CASSETGGEQYF.

The chain uses TRBV28 and TRBJ2-5; 12 bases map to TRBD2. Germline CDR1 and CDR2: MDHEN and SYDVKM. The CDR3 loop spans 17 amino acids. Trimming removed 5 bases from V and 1 base from J; junction bases left unmatched: 8. CDR3 nucleotide sequence: TGTGCCAGCAGTAACCTAGCGGGAGGGAGGGGCCAAGAGACCCAGTACTTC. Translating gives CASSNLAGGRGQETQYF.

The CDR3 reads CASSRLGNTEAFF. The CDR3 DNA reads as TGTGCCAGCAGTCGTCTGGGGAACACTGAAGCTTTCTTT. The chain has TRBV25-1 and TRBJ1-1; the D is unclear. Trimming cost V 5 bases and J 1 base, with 8 bases left between them. The CDR3 has 13 amino acids. Germline assignment: CDR1 MGHDK and CDR2 SYGVNS.

This rearrangement joins TRBV27 to TRBJ2-2, with D possibly being TRBD1 or TRBD2 (5 bases each). V shed 6 bases and J shed 4 bases, with 12 bases lying between them. CDR1 is MNHEY and CDR2 is SMNVEV in the germline V gene (reference sequence). CDR3 length: 14 amino acids. CDR3 DNA: TGTGCCAGCAGCACCGGGACCCTCACCGGGGAGCTGTTTTTT. It yields the protein CASSTGTLTGELFF.

The chain recombines TRBV5-5 with TRBJ1-2; possibly TRBD1 for D (6 bases). Germline-derived CDR1 and CDR2 are SGHKS and YYEKEE (reference sequence). The CDR3 consists of 14 residues. Trimming removed 0 bases from V and 0 bases from J, with 6 bases in between. The CDR3 region is CASSLGTANYGYTF. The CDR3 DNA reads as TGTGCCAGCAGCTTGGGGACAGCTAACTATGGCTACACCTTC.

The chain couples TRBV3-1 (or the pseudogene TRBV3-2) to TRBJ1-6; D is possibly TRBD1 (5 bases). The V gene's germline CDR1 is LGHDT and CDR2 YNNKEL (reference sequence). Trimming cost V 0 bases and J 14 bases, with 17 bases left between them. CDR3 length equals 15 residues. The CDR3 DNA sequence: TGTGCCAGCAGCCAAGAGGACACCTTAGGGGAATCCCTCCACTTT. Encoded protein: CASSQEDTLGESLHF.

The chain combines TRBV5-1 with TRBJ1-2; no reliable D call. CDR1 and CDR2 (germline): SGHRS, YFSETQ. The CDR3 has 16 residues. The V gene lost 4 bases and the J gene lost 0 bases, with 16 bases spanning the gap. Here the CDR3 reads CASSQNAEESNYGYTF. For the CDR3, the DNA is TGCGCCAGCAGCCAAAACGCCGAGGAGTCTAACTATGGCTACACCTTC. Combining the CDR3 with reference TRBV5-1 and TRBJ1-2 gives the whole variable domain KAGVTQTPRYLIKTRGQQVTLSCSPISGHRSVSWYQQTPGQGLQFLFEYFSETQRNKGNFPGRFSGRQFSNSRSEMNVSTLELGDSALYLCASSQNAEESNYGYTFGSGTRLTVV.

The chain has TRBV9 and TRBJ1-2; tentatively, D is TRBD1 (6 bases). The CDR3 consists of 15 residues. Trimming took off 0 bases at V and 4 bases at J, with 13 bases between the two ends. Germline-derived CDR1 and CDR2 are SGDLS and YYNGEE. DNA for the CDR3: TGTGCCAGCAGCGTAGTCCCAGGGGTCGGCTATGGCTACACCTTC. Encoded protein: CASSVVPGVGYGYTF.